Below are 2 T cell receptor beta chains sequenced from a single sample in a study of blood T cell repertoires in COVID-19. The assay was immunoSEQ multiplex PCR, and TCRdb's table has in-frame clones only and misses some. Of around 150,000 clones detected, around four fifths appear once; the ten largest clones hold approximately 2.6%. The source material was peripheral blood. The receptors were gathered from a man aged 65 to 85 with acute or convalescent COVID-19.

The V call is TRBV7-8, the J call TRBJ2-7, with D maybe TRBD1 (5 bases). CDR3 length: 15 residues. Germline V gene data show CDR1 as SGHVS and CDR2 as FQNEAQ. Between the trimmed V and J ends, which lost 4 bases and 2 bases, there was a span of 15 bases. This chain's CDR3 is CASSSEDTLTYEQYF. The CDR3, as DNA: TGTGCCAGCAGCTCCGAGGACACCCTTACCTACGAGCAGTACTTC.

CDR3 loop: CASFGPLGAQHF. The CDR3 bases are TGTGCCAGCTTCGGACCCCTCGGGGCCCAGCATTTT. The rearrangement joins TRBV6-5 to TRBJ1-5, with D uncertain. This CDR3 is built from 12 residues. The germline V gene encodes CDR1 MNHEY and CDR2 SVGAGI. Trimming shortened V by 8 bases and J by 11 bases, and 16 bases separated the two germline ends.